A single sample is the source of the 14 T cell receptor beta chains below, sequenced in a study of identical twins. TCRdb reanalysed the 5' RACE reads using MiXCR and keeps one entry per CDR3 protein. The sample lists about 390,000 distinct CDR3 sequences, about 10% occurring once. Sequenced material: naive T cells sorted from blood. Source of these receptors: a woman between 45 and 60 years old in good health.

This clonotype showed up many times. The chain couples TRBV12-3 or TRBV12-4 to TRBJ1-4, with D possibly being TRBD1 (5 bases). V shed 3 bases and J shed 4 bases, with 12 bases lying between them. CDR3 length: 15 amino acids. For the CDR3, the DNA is TGTGCCAGCAGTTTTGAAGACAGACTTAATGAAAAACTGTTTTTT. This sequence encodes CASSFEDRLNEKLFF.

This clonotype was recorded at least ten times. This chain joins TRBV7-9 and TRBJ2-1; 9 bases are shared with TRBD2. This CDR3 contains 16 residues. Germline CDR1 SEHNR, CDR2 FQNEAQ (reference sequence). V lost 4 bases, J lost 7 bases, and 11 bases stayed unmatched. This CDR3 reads CASSWDSGRRGNEQFF. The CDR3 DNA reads TGTGCCAGCAGCTGGGATAGCGGGAGAAGGGGTAATGAGCAGTTCTTC.

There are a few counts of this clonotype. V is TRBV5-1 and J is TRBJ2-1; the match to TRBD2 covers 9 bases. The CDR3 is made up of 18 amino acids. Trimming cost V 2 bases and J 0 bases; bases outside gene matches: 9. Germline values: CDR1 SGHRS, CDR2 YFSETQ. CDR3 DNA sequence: TGCGCCAGCAGCTTTGCTAGCGGGATTATTAGCTCCTACAATGAGCAGTTCTTC. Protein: CASSFASGIISSYNEQFF.

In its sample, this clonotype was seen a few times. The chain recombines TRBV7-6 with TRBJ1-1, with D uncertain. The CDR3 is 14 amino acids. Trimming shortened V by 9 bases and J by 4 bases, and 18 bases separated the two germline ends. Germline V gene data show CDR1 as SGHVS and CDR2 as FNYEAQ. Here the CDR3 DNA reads TGTGCCAGTTCGGTGGGGAAGAGAGGCACTGAAGCTTTCTTT. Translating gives CASSVGKRGTEAFF.

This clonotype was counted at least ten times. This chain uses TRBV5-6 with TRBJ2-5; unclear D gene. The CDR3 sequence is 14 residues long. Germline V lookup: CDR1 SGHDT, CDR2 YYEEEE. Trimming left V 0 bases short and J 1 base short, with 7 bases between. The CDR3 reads CASSLGSSQETQYF. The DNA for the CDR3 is TGTGCCAGCAGCTTGGGGTCATCCCAAGAGACCCAGTACTTC.

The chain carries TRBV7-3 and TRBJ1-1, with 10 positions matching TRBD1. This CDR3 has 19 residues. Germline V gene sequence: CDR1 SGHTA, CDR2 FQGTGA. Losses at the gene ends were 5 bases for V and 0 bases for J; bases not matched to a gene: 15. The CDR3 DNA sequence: TGTGCCAGCAGCCCAACTTGCGGGACAGGGGACCCTTTGAACACTGAAGCTTTCTTT. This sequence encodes CASSPTCGTGDPLNTEAFF.

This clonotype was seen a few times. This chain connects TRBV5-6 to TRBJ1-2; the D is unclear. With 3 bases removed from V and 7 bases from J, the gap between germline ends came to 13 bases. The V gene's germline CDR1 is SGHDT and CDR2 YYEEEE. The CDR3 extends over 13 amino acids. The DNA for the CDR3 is TGTGCCAGCAGCTGGCGGCGCGGAACTGGCTACACCTTC. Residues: CASSWRRGTGYTF. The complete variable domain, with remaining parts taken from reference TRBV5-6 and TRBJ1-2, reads DAGVTQSPTHLIKTRGQQVTLRCSPKSGHDTVSWYQQALGQGPQFIFQYYEEEERQRGNFPDRFSGHQFPNYSSELNVNALLLGDSALYLCASSWRRGTGYTFGSGTRLTVV.

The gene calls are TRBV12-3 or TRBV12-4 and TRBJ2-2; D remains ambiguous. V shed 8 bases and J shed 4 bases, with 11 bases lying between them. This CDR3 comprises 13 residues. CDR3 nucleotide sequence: TGTGCCAGCCACCCGGGTACCACCGGGGAGCTGTTTTTT. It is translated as CASHPGTTGELFF.

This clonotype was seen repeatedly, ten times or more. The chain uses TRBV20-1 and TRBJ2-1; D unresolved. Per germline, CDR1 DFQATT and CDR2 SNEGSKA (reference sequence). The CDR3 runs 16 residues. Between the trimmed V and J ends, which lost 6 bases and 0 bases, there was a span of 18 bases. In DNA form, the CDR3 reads TGCAGTGCCACCGATGTCCTAGGTAGCTCCTACAATGAGCAGTTCTTC. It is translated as CSATDVLGSSYNEQFF.

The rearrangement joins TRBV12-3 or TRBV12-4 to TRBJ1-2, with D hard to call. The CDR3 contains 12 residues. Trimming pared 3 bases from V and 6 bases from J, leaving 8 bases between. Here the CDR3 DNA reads TGTGCCAGCAGTTTTTCGACCGATGGCTACACCTTC. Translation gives CASSFSTDGYTF.

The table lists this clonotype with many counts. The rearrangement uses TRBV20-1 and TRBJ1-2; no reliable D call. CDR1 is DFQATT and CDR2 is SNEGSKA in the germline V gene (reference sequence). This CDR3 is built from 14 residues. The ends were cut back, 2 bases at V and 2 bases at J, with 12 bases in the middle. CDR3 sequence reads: CSARQLTANYGYTF. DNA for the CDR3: TGCAGTGCTAGACAACTCACAGCAAACTATGGCTACACCTTC.

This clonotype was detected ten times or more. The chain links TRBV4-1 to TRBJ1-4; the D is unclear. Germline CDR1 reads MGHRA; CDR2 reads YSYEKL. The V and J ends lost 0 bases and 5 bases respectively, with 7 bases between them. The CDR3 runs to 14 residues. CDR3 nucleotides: TGCGCCAGCAGCCAAGATCTTCGCAATGAAAAACTGTTTTTT. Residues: CASSQDLRNEKLFF.

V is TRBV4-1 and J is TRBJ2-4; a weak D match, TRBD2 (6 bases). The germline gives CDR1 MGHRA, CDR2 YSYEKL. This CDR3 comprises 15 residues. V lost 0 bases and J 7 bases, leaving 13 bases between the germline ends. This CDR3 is CASSQEGGMGNIQYF. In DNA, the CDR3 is TGCGCCAGCAGCCAAGAGGGGGGTATGGGGAACATTCAGTACTTC.

The CDR3 spells CASRETGAWGIQYF. The CDR3 region has the DNA TGTGCCAGCAGAGAGACAGGCGCCTGGGGCATTCAGTACTTC. The J gene is TRBJ2-4, the V gene TRBV6-1; tentatively, D is TRBD1 (6 bases). In germline, CDR1 is MNHNS, CDR2 SASEGT. The ends were cut back, 6 bases at V and 9 bases at J, with 18 bases in the middle. This CDR3 comprises 14 residues.